This entry concerns a single TCR beta chain. The specificity of this receptor is unknown. No quality values exist for individual bases; no much larger clone is one base distant. The data were taken from a study of PD-1 blockade in classical Hodgkin lymphoma (dated by TCRdb to about 2020). About the investigation overall: Nivolumab dosing was 3 mg/kg intravenously every 2 weeks, continuing until either disease progression or unacceptable toxicity. A peripheral blood immune signature of response to PD-1 blockade in classical Hodgkin lymphoma was defined using TCR beta sequencing and CyTOF. General findings and caveats noted by the study authors: By C4D1, a significant rise was seen in CD4+ TCR diversity but not in CD8+ TCR diversity (p=0.0027 vs p=0.16), and the rise was most apparent among complete responders (p=0.02). Only a single clinical trial cohort was studied, and what caused the repertoire differences, possibly disease activity or prior therapy, remained undefined. Trial patients with a complete response had baseline diversity similar to that of newly diagnosed patients, while partial responders and progressors had significantly lower diversity. Baseline TCR diversity was reported to be lower in newly diagnosed patients than in healthy donors, and even lower in relapsed/refractory patients. Lower diversity was seen in patients whose nivolumab began less than 1 year after ASCT, and these patients were left out of later analyses so that immune reconstitution would not confound the results.

The time point label on this specimen signifies: cycle 4 day 1 (C4D1), after more than five weeks of nivolumab. Every trial patient had relapsed after autologous stem cell transplantation, and cohorts A, B and C differed in prior brentuximab vedotin exposure. Magnetic negative selection with a Miltenyi CD4+ T cell isolation kit was used to purify CD4+ T cells from thawed PBMCs. The trial cohort included 50 or so patients with relapsed/refractory classical Hodgkin lymphoma, and each patient had a best overall response of complete response, partial response or progressive disease. Trial patients were treated with single-agent nivolumab in the multi-cohort phase II CheckMate 205 trial. An independent review committee assessed best overall response using the 2007 International Working Group response criteria. Trial PBMCs were collected just before the start of nivolumab (C1D1) and during therapy at cycle 2 day 1 and cycle 4 day 1. Peripheral blood was collected in 8 mL Vacutainer Cell Preparation Tubes, from which PBMCs were isolated by centrifugation and then cryopreserved. Purified CD4+ and CD8+ fractions were prepared only for cases where an additional PBMC sample was available. Magnetically labelled cells were removed on LS columns in a quadroMACS separator, and the flow-through was collected as the purified fraction.

The Qiagen DNeasy kit was used to extract genomic DNA from unsorted PBMCs and from the negatively selected CD4+ and CD8+ fractions. TCR beta CDR3 regions were amplified by immunoSEQ multiplex PCR using primers annealing to V and J segments. Amplification bias was minimized using a synthetic immune receptor repertoire, and residual bias was removed computationally after sequencing. The authors' pipeline ran thus. Custom Python scripts were used to quantify repertoire diversity as the Shannon entropy index. Unsorted, CD4+ and CD8+ repertoires were examined separately, except in combined analyses, for which CD4+ and CD8+ sequences were merged in silico. Clonal expansion was defined as a frequency increase of at least 2-fold after treatment compared with C1D1, and clones undetected at baseline were assigned a pseudocount of 0.5. Clones with 0 or 1 copy at C1D1 were classified as singleton clones, and clones with 2 or more copies were classified as non-singleton clones. Clones expanded in unsorted samples were annotated as CD4+, CD8+ or unknown by matching protein sequences in sorted samples from the same patient. Wilcoxon tests on paired samples were used to test changes in diversity from C1D1 to C4D1. The table comes from immuneACCESS by way of TCRdb, which keeps in-frame sequences with V and J called. Part of the clones is missing from these tables; in studies checked, under half for an unresolved V gene and the rest for unknown reasons. V, J and clone size derive from that table, while D and trimming were established from the DNA sequence. The sample table shows a few thousand clones, and about 80% are seen once. Of the sample, about 3% is held by the ten largest clones.

At the junction V is shortened by 7 bases and J by 11 bases, with 18 bases in between. CDR1 MDHEN and CDR2 SYDVKM were looked up in the germline V gene. From cysteine to phenylalanine, the CDR3 is 13 amino acids long. The read is trimmed to its CDR3 DNA, 39 bases read in frame from base 1. The sequence was obtained from a human donor with classical Hodgkin lymphoma. The sequences come from CD4+ T cells from blood, collected before the fourth cycle of nivolumab. The chain is encoded by TRBV28 joined to TRBJ1-5, with a weak D call of TRBD1 (6 bases match). CDR3 loop: CASTPEGGLAQHF. The DNA sequence follows: TGTGCCAGCACCCCTGAGGGGGGATTGGCCCAGCATTTT.